These 15 T cell receptor beta chains originate from one sample sequenced in a study of shared clonotypes between healthy human individuals. Some clones are missing from TCRdb's copy, which holds only in-frame ones; the method was immunoSEQ multiplex PCR. The table shows 2 million or so clones, with 85% to 95% occurring only once. Sequences were obtained from naive CD4+ T cells sorted from blood. The subset is: CD45RA+ positively selected. All receptors come from a young man in good health.

The rearrangement joins TRBV11-3 to TRBJ2-2; 10 bases match TRBD2. CDR1 and CDR2 from the germline V gene are SGHNT and YENEEA. Germline trimming cut 8 bases from V and 2 bases from J; bases unmatched to any gene: 5. This CDR3 spans 15 amino acids. The CDR3 region is CASGTSGVNTGELFF. The DNA for the CDR3 is TGTGCCAGCGGTACTAGCGGGGTAAACACCGGGGAGCTGTTTTTT. The variable domain in full, completed from reference TRBV11-3 and TRBJ2-2, reads EAGVVQSPRYKIIEKKQPVAFWCNPISGHNTLYWYLQNLGQGPELLIRYENEEAVDDSQLPKDRFSAERLKGVDSTLKIQPAELGDSAVYLCASGTSGVNTGELFFGEGSRLTVL.

The rearrangement uses TRBV27 and TRBJ2-1; 13 bases are shared with TRBD2. The CDR3 covers 20 residues. CDR1 MNHEY and CDR2 SMNVEV come from the germline V gene (reference sequence). The ends lost 2 bases at V and 7 bases at J; junction bases unmatched: 17. CDR3 in DNA: TGTGCCAGCAGTTTAAGGACTAGCGGGGGCCTGAGCGTAGGAGTAAATGAGCAGTTCTTC. This sequence encodes CASSLRTSGGLSVGVNEQFF.

The chain is built from TRBV10-3 and TRBJ1-5, with TRBD1 identical over 8 bases. Germline V gives CDR1 ENHRY, CDR2 SYGVKD. V shed 10 bases, J shed 4 bases, and the junction held 6 bases outside the gene matches. This CDR3 has 13 residues. The CDR3 sequence is CATTGAANQPQHF. The CDR3 nucleotides read TGTGCCACGACAGGGGCCGCGAATCAGCCCCAGCATTTT.

This chain links TRBV19 with TRBJ1-1; no clear D. The CDR3 loop spans 12 amino acids. Germline lookup yields CDR1 LNHDA and CDR2 SQIVND (reference sequence). V was trimmed by 1 base and J by 7 bases, leaving 7 bases between them. The CDR3 DNA reads as TGTGCCAGTAGTATAGGATGGCGTGAAGCTTTCTTT. Protein: CASSIGWREAFF. Full variable domain (rest looked up from reference TRBV19 and TRBJ1-1): DGGITQSPKYLFRKEGQNVTLSCEQNLNHDAMYWYRQDPGQGLRLIYYSQIVNDFQKGDIAEGYSVSREKKESFPLTVTSAQKNPTAFYLCASSIGWREAFFGQGTRLTVV.

The V gene is TRBV2, the J gene TRBJ1-3, with a weak D call TRBD1 (6 bases). Per the germline V gene, CDR1 is SNHLY and CDR2 is FYNNEI. The CDR3 consists of 13 residues. The V end was cut by 7 bases, the J end by 4 bases, with 11 bases between. The CDR3 loop reads CASTQGTGNTIYF. CDR3 in DNA: TGTGCCAGCACCCAGGGGACGGGAAACACCATATATTTT.

The gene calls are TRBV18 and TRBJ1-3, with TRBD1 matching over 9 bases. J was trimmed by 2 bases and V by 3 bases; bases with no gene match: 5. Germline CDR1 and CDR2: KGHSH and LQKENI. This CDR3 has 16 residues. CDR3 residues: CASSPLQGATGNTIYF. The CDR3 region has the DNA TGTGCCAGCTCACCTTTACAGGGGGCGACTGGAAACACCATATATTTT.

Of note for this clone: Other DNA sequences within the sample encode an identical CDR3. CDR3 DNA sequence: TGTGCCAATGGGACTAGCGGAGACAATGAGCAGTTCTTC. Amino acids: CANGTSGDNEQFF. This rearrangement joins TRBV6-6 to TRBJ2-1; TRBD2 matches 11 bases. CDR1 is MNHNY and CDR2 is SVGAGI in the germline V gene (reference sequence). This CDR3 contains 13 residues. The junction had 4 bases not matched to a gene; V was cut back by 10 bases and J by 5 bases.

This clone was seen a few times. V gene TRBV10-2 combines with J gene TRBJ2-7; D is unclear. This CDR3 has 11 amino acids. CDR1 and CDR2 from the germline V gene are WSHSY and SAAADI. With 5 bases removed from V and 2 bases from J, the gap between germline ends came to 4 bases. This CDR3 reads CASSPTYEQYF. As DNA, the CDR3 is TGCGCCAGCAGTCCTACCTACGAGCAGTACTTC.

The CDR3 DNA reads as TGCAGTGCAGGGACTTTTGAAGAGCAGTACTTC. It encodes CSAGTFEEQYF. The chain employs TRBV20-1 and TRBJ2-7, with D possibly matching TRBD2 (6 bases). The CDR3 length is 11 residues. Germline CDR1 and CDR2: DFQATT and SNEGSKA (reference sequence). Trimming took 6 bases from V and 7 from J, leaving 13 bases between them.

This clone has a single count. The chain joins TRBV30 to TRBJ2-5; 15 bases agree with TRBD2. The germline V gene has CDR1 GTSNPN and CDR2 SVGIG (reference sequence). The CDR3 runs 18 residues. The V and J ends lost 1 base and 5 bases, in that order; junction bases with no gene match: 11. The DNA for the CDR3 is TGTGCCTGGAGTGGGTTTTCGGGACTAGCGGGGGGCATCGAGACCCAGTACTTC. The encoded protein is CAWSGFSGLAGGIETQYF.

The V and J genes are TRBV11-2 and TRBJ1-2; no reliable D call. Germline CDR1 is SGHAT and CDR2 is FQNNGV. V lost 4 bases, J lost 3 bases, and 12 bases lay in between. The CDR3 has 14 residues. The CDR3 region has the DNA TGTGCCAGCAGCTCGTACGGAGTAGACTATGGCTACACCTTC. It is translated as CASSSYGVDYGYTF.

Written as DNA, the CDR3 is TGTGCCATCAGTGATAAAGGCAGCTCCTACGAGCAGTACTTC. Translated: CAISDKGSSYEQYF. J is TRBJ2-7 and V is TRBV10-3; no firm D call. CDR3 size: 14 residues. Deletions cut 3 bases from V and 0 bases from J, with 9 bases between. Germline CDR1 reads ENHRY; CDR2 reads SYGVKD.

The count of this clone is one. The chain links TRBV28 to TRBJ1-4; 7 positions agree with TRBD1. CDR1 MDHEN and CDR2 SYDVKM come from the germline V gene. The CDR3 covers 16 residues. J gave up 5 bases and V 6 bases, and 12 bases lay outside the gene matches. The CDR3: CASRPRTGSGNEKLFF. The CDR3 DNA reads TGTGCCAGCAGGCCTAGGACAGGCAGTGGGAATGAAAAACTGTTTTTT.

This clone has only one observation. The gene calls are TRBV5-4 and TRBJ1-6, with TRBD1 identical over 7 bases. Losses at the gene ends were 4 bases for V and 5 bases for J; bases not matched to a gene: 6. The CDR3 is 15 amino acids. Per the germline V gene, CDR1 is SGHNT and CDR2 is YYREEE (reference sequence). The CDR3 DNA sequence: TGTGCCAGCAGCCGATTTGACAGGGATAATTCACCCCTCCACTTT. It codes for CASSRFDRDNSPLHF.

V gene TRBV5-1 combines with J gene TRBJ2-2, with 8 bases fitting TRBD2. The CDR3 is 17 amino acids. V lost 0 bases to trimming and J lost 1 base; unmatched junction nucleotides: 5. Germline CDR1 reads SGHRS; CDR2 reads YFSETQ. The CDR3, as DNA: TGCGCCAGCAGCTTGGAACTAGCGGAGAAGAACACCGGGGAGCTGTTTTTT. Its translation: CASSLELAEKNTGELFF.